Each of the 16 T cell receptor beta chains below was sequenced from the same sample in a study of T cell responses to AZD1222 COVID-19 vaccine. Assay: immunoSEQ multiplex PCR; the TCRdb copy retains only in-frame clones and omits some. The profile covers about 88,000 clones, with 75% to 90% appearing a single time and 2% to 3% taken by the ten largest. The sequencing here drew on peripheral blood, taken on day 0 of AZD1222 vaccination. All receptors come from an adult in good health.

This chain uses TRBV10-2 with TRBJ2-1; maybe TRBD2 (5 bases). V dropped 2 bases and J dropped 0 bases, with 5 bases sitting between them. Germline values: CDR1 WSHSY, CDR2 SAAADI. This CDR3 comprises 14 residues. CDR3 loop: CASSEAGSYNEQFF. DNA for the CDR3: TGCGCCAGCAGTGAGGCGGGCTCCTACAATGAGCAGTTCTTC.

V and J are TRBV9 and TRBJ2-2; no clear D. V was shortened by 1 base and J by 4 bases, with 11 bases between the two germline ends. The CDR3 is made up of 15 amino acids. The germline gives CDR1 SGDLS, CDR2 YYNGEE. As DNA, the CDR3 is TGTGCCAGCAGCGTATATGGGGTAGGCACCGGGGAGCTGTTTTTT. Translating gives CASSVYGVGTGELFF.

The chain combines TRBV9 with TRBJ2-1; 13 bases fit TRBD2. After removal of 2 bases from V and 4 bases from J, the junction contained 15 bases not matched to a gene. Looked up from germline, CDR1 is SGDLS and CDR2 is YYNGEE. The CDR3 consists of 20 residues. CDR3 sequence: CASSVGGLAGYPPPYNEQFF. The CDR3 DNA is TGTGCCAGCAGCGTGGGGGGACTAGCGGGATACCCTCCCCCTTACAATGAGCAGTTCTTC.

The chain couples TRBV19 to TRBJ2-3; 8 bases align to TRBD1. The V segment lost 4 bases and the J segment 8 bases; nucleotides outside the gene matches: 11. The germline CDR1 and CDR2 sequences are LNHDA and SQIVND (reference sequence). This CDR3 has 15 residues. CDR3 amino acids: CASSTFGQGQGTQYF. The CDR3 DNA reads TGTGCCAGTAGTACCTTCGGACAGGGCCAGGGTACGCAGTATTTT.

This chain links TRBV7-3 with TRBJ2-1, with D possibly matching TRBD2 (5 bases). The CDR3 contains 16 residues. Germline CDR1 is SGHTA and CDR2 is FQGTGA. Trimming stripped 1 base from V and 0 bases from J, with 10 bases between. The CDR3 spells CASSLRSGSSYNEQFF. The CDR3 DNA is TGTGCCAGCAGCTTAAGGAGCGGCAGCTCCTACAATGAGCAGTTCTTC.

CDR3 DNA: TGTGCCAGCAGTTATGTGGGGTCGGCCGAGCAGTACTTC. Translation gives CASSYVGSAEQYF. The rearrangement joins TRBV27 to TRBJ2-7; D not resolved. The CDR3 totals 13 residues. From germline, CDR1 is MNHEY and CDR2 SMNVEV (reference sequence). V lost 4 bases and J 6 bases, leaving 13 bases between the germline ends.

The chain combines TRBV9 with TRBJ2-1; tentative D call: TRBD1 (7 bases). Trimming removed 4 bases from V and 5 bases from J, with 16 bases in between. The CDR3 has 15 amino acids. CDR1 and CDR2 from the germline V gene are SGDLS and YYNGEE. The CDR3 is CASSIPGGNNNEQFF. Written as DNA, the CDR3 is TGTGCCAGCAGCATTCCAGGGGGGAATAACAATGAGCAGTTCTTC.

The rearrangement links TRBV29-1 to TRBJ1-2; weak D call: TRBD1 (5 bases). In germline, CDR1 is SQVTM, CDR2 ANQGSEA. V lost 4 bases to trimming and J lost 0 bases, with 27 bases between them. The CDR3 has 19 residues. The CDR3 spells CSVGSTISRGQLANYGYTF. Written as DNA, the CDR3 is TGCAGCGTTGGATCTACTATTTCAAGGGGTCAACTAGCTAACTATGGCTACACCTTC.

The chain joins TRBV7-2 to TRBJ2-5, with 13 bases that match TRBD2. The CDR3 is 16 amino acids. Germline V lookup: CDR1 SGHTA, CDR2 FQGNSA. V dropped 5 bases and J dropped 3; count of bases not matched to a gene: 6. This CDR3 reads CASSPLAGGPKETQYF. The CDR3 coding sequence is TGTGCCAGCAGCCCACTAGCGGGGGGGCCTAAAGAGACCCAGTACTTC.

The gene calls are TRBV4-3 and TRBJ1-4; TRBD1 matches 10 bases. This CDR3 comprises 16 residues. V shed 2 bases and J 5 bases; nucleotides not matched to a gene: 5. CDR1 LGHNA and CDR2 YSLEER come from the germline V gene. The CDR3 protein is CASSQRPGQGNEKLFF. The CDR3 DNA reads as TGCGCCAGCAGCCAACGACCGGGACAGGGGAATGAAAAACTGTTTTTT.

The chain is built from TRBV5-1 and TRBJ1-4, with D perhaps matching TRBD1 (5 bases). The V end lost 1 base, the J end lost 10 bases, and 17 bases lay between the germline ends. The germline CDR1 and CDR2 sequences are SGHRS and YFSETQ. The CDR3 contains 15 residues. CDR3 sequence reads: CASSLSSGLGGKLFF. The CDR3 nucleotides are TGCGCCAGCAGCTTGTCGTCAGGGTTGGGGGGAAAACTGTTTTTT.

The CDR3 spells CASSPRDLNTEAFF. CDR3 sequence (DNA): TGCGCCAGCAGCCCTAGGGACCTGAACACTGAAGCTTTCTTT. This chain uses TRBV5-1 with TRBJ1-1, with D possibly matching TRBD1 (5 bases). The germline V and J ends were trimmed by 4 bases and 0 bases, with 10 bases remaining between them. CDR1 is SGHRS and CDR2 is YFSETQ in the germline V gene. The CDR3 has 14 residues. The variable domain in full, with the rest retrieved from reference TRBV5-1 and TRBJ1-1, is KAGVTQTPRYLIKTRGQQVTLSCSPISGHRSVSWYQQTPGQGLQFLFEYFSETQRNKGNFPGRFSGRQFSNSRSEMNVSTLELGDSALYLCASSPRDLNTEAFFGQGTRLTVV.

J is TRBJ1-5 and V is TRBV2, with D uncertain. Trimming took 5 bases from V and 5 from J, leaving 19 bases between them. The CDR3 is 16 residues long. The germline V gene has CDR1 SNHLY and CDR2 FYNNEI. CDR3 region: CASSPRDLPSYQPQHF. For the CDR3, the DNA is TGTGCCAGCAGTCCACGAGACCTACCTTCTTATCAGCCCCAGCATTTT.

This clone was detected once. The chain joins TRBV5-6 to TRBJ1-2, with D perhaps matching TRBD1 (5 bases). The CDR3 runs 13 residues. Germline loops: CDR1 SGHDT, CDR2 YYEEEE. Trimming left V 0 bases short and J 6 bases short, with 9 bases between. Here the CDR3 DNA reads TGTGCCAGCAGCTTGGTAGGGGTCCATGGCTACACCTTC. This sequence encodes CASSLVGVHGYTF.

The rearrangement joins TRBV11-3 to TRBJ2-1; D unresolved. CDR3 size: 13 residues. Trimming cost V 0 bases and J 10 bases, with 10 bases left between them. The germline V gene has CDR1 SGHNT and CDR2 YENEEA. The CDR3 reads CASSLEDAQEQFF. DNA of the CDR3: TGTGCCAGCAGCTTAGAGGACGCCCAAGAGCAGTTCTTC.

The chain recombines TRBV7-6 with TRBJ1-5, with D perhaps TRBD1 (5 bases). The V gene lost 1 base and the J gene lost 0 bases, with 10 bases spanning the gap. The length of the CDR3 is 16 residues. From germline, CDR1 is SGHVS and CDR2 FNYEAQ. The CDR3 region is CASSLGGDSSNQPQHF. CDR3 DNA sequence: TGTGCCAGCAGCTTAGGAGGGGACTCTAGCAATCAGCCCCAGCATTTT.